Presented here are 14 T cell receptor beta chains from one specimen sequenced in a study of read filtering for tumor transcriptome and immune sequencing. The library was built from roughly 400 ng RNA with molecular barcoded adaptors for alpha/delta and beta/gamma chains. One entry per CDR3 protein results from TCRdb running MiXCR on the reads. In the table there are approximately 150,000 distinct CDR3 sequences, under 15% of which are singletons. The sample was a population of CD138-negative cells sorted from bone marrow. The receptors here all came from a donor aged 40 or older with multiple myeloma.

In its sample, this clonotype was seen a few times. The chain uses TRBV6-2 or TRBV6-3 and TRBJ2-5; 9 bases agree with TRBD2. Germline lookup yields CDR1 MNHEY and CDR2 SVGEGT. After removal of 2 bases from V and 3 bases from J, the junction contained 4 bases not matched to a gene. This CDR3 is built from 15 residues. The CDR3 protein is CASSYEGLAKETQYF. DNA for the CDR3: TGTGCCAGCAGTTACGAGGGACTAGCAAAAGAGACCCAGTACTTC.

Ten or more counts support this clonotype. The CDR3 protein is CASGERAAYNEQFF. The CDR3 nucleotides read TGCGCCAGCGGCGAGAGGGCAGCATACAATGAGCAGTTCTTC. The chain recombines TRBV4-3 with TRBJ2-1, with a tentative D call TRBD2 (5 bases). The V and J ends lost 8 bases and 4 bases respectively, with 15 bases between them. The CDR3 extends over 14 amino acids. Germline V CDR1 and CDR2: LGHNA, YSLEER.

This clonotype was recorded at least ten times. The chain links TRBV7-9 to TRBJ1-5; perhaps TRBD1 as D (5 bases). CDR1 SEHNR and CDR2 FQNEAQ come from the germline V gene (reference sequence). The CDR3 has 14 residues. V lost 5 bases and J 7 bases, leaving 15 bases between the germline ends. The CDR3 here is CASSPPGPRQPQHF. The CDR3 nucleotides are TGTGCCAGCAGCCCACCAGGGCCCAGGCAGCCCCAGCATTTT.

This clonotype was recorded at least ten times. J is TRBJ1-1 and V is TRBV10-3; D is uncertain. From germline, CDR1 is ENHRY and CDR2 SYGVKD. Deletions cut 0 bases from V and 2 bases from J, with 13 bases between. The CDR3 contains 16 residues. The DNA of the CDR3 is TGTGCCATCAGTGAGTCGACGAGGGCCGCAAACACTGAAGCTTTCTTT. Its translation is CAISESTRAANTEAFF.

This clonotype occurred a few times. Just one base apart from a much larger clone, this may be a read error. This chain connects TRBV5-1 to TRBJ2-7; D ambiguous. The germline V gene has CDR1 SGHRS and CDR2 YFSETQ. CDR3 length: 13 amino acids. CDR3 residues: CASGLARSYEQYF. Written as DNA, the CDR3 is TGCGCCAGCGGCTTGGCCAGGTCCTACGAGCAGTACTTC.

A remark on this clonotype: This could be a read error, since a much larger clone is one nucleotide away. J is TRBJ2-1 and V is TRBV29-1; 10 bases line up with TRBD2. There are 13 residues in the CDR3. The germline gives CDR1 SQVTM, CDR2 ANQGSEA. Written as DNA, the CDR3 is TGCAGCGTTTGGACTAGCGGATACAATGAGCGGTTCTTC. This sequence encodes CSVWTSGYNERFF.

The chain recombines TRBV19 with TRBJ2-1, with 12 bases aligning to TRBD2. J lost 0 bases, V lost 10 bases, and 10 bases had no gene match. Germline V gives CDR1 LNHDA, CDR2 SQIVND (reference sequence). This CDR3 contains 17 residues. CDR3 residues: CATGHLAGGLSYNEQFF. CDR3 DNA sequence: TGTGCCACGGGACATCTAGCGGGAGGGCTCTCCTACAATGAGCAGTTCTTC.

This clonotype was detected many times. The genes are TRBV15 and TRBJ1-5, with D tentatively TRBD1 (5 bases). CDR1 and CDR2 (germline): LNHNV, YYDKDF (reference sequence). V lost 0 bases and J 0 bases, leaving 12 bases between the germline ends. There are 17 residues in the CDR3. CDR3 in amino acids: CATSRDLATDSNQPQHF. In DNA form, the CDR3 reads TGTGCCACCAGCAGAGATTTGGCGACAGATAGCAATCAGCCCCAGCATTTT.

This clonotype was observed many times. V gene TRBV29-1 combines with J gene TRBJ2-4; TRBD1 agrees at 7 bases. The germline V gene encodes CDR1 SQVTM and CDR2 ANQGSEA. V shed 5 bases and J 2 bases; nucleotides not matched to a gene: 3. CDR3 length: 13 residues. The chain's CDR3 is CSVPGQPKNIQYF. The CDR3 bases are TGCAGCGTTCCGGGACAGCCCAAAAACATTCAGTACTTC.

This clonotype has ten or more counts. V is TRBV6-2 or TRBV6-3 and J is TRBJ2-1; TRBD2 matches 13 bases. This CDR3 contains 16 residues. The V gene end was trimmed by 0 bases and the J gene end by 7 bases; junction bases not matched to a gene: 3. Germline V gene sequence: CDR1 MNHEY, CDR2 SVGEGT. CDR3 sequence: CASSYSGTSGKNEQFF. The CDR3 DNA is TGTGCCAGCAGTTACTCGGGGACTAGCGGGAAAAATGAGCAGTTCTTC.

This clonotype was detected ten times or more. The rearrangement links TRBV30 to TRBJ2-7; TRBD2 is a possible D gene (5 bases). The germline CDR1 and CDR2 sequences are GTSNPN and SVGIG (reference sequence). Trimming stripped 3 bases from V and 3 bases from J, with 9 bases between. The CDR3 totals 12 residues. CDR3 loop: CAWSGGYYEQYF. The CDR3 DNA sequence: TGTGCCTGGAGCGGAGGCTACTACGAGCAGTACTTC.

This clonotype was picked up many times. The chain carries TRBV12-3 or TRBV12-4 and TRBJ2-2, with D tentatively TRBD1 or TRBD2 (5 bases each). The V and J ends lost 5 bases and 3 bases respectively, with 10 bases between them. The CDR3 has 14 amino acids. The DNA of the CDR3 is TGTGCCAGCAGTAAGCAGGGAGACACCGGGGAGCTGTTTTTT. Translating it yields CASSKQGDTGELFF.

This clonotype was picked up many times. This chain joins TRBV18 and TRBJ2-1, with 8 positions matching TRBD2. Germline values: CDR1 KGHSH, CDR2 LQKENI. This CDR3 comprises 15 residues. J gave up 4 bases and V 2 bases, and 4 bases lay outside the gene matches. The CDR3 here is CASSPNSGTYNEQFF. Here the CDR3 DNA reads TGTGCCAGCTCACCAAATAGCGGGACGTACAATGAGCAGTTCTTC.

A note on this clonotype: Germline is not matched at one junction end, which may reflect a read error. The chain is built from TRBV29-1 and TRBJ2-2; tentative D call: TRBD2 (5 bases). The CDR3 is 14 residues long. The V gene's germline CDR1 is SQVTM and CDR2 ANQGSEA. The CDR3 is CGVVAFANTGELFF. The CDR3 bases are TGCGGCGTCGTGGCGTTCGCGAACACCGGGGAGCTATTTTTT.